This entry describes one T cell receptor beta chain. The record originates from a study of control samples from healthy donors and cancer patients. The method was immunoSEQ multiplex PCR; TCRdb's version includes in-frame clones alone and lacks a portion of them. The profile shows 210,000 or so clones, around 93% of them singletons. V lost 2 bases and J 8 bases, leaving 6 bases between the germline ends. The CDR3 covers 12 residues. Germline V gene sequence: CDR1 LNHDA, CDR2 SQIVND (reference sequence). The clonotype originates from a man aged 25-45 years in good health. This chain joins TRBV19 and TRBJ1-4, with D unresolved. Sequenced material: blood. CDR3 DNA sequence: TGTGCCAGTAGTATAAAGGGAGAAAAACTGTTTTTT. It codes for CASSIKGEKLFF.